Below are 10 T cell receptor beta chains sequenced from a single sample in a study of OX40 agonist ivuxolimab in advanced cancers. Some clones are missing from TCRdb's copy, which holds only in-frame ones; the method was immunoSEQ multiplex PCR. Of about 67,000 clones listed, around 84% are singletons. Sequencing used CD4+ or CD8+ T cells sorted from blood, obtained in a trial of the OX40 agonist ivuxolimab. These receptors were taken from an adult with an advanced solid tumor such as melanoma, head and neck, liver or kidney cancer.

CDR3 residues: CASREGKGEQFF. The CDR3 DNA sequence: TGTGCCAGCAGAGAGGGGAAGGGTGAGCAGTTCTTC. The chain carries TRBV28 and TRBJ2-1, with D possibly being TRBD1 or TRBD2 (5 bases each). The V and J ends lost 6 bases and 9 bases respectively, with 12 bases between them. Germline-derived CDR1 and CDR2 are MDHEN and SYDVKM. The CDR3 covers 12 residues.

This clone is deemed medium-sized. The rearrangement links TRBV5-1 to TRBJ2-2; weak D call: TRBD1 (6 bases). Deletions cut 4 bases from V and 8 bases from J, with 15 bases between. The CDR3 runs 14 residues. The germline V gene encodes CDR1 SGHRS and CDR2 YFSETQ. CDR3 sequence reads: CASSDTAGAGELFF. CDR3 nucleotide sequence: TGCGCCAGCAGCGACACAGCAGGGGCGGGGGAGCTGTTTTTT.

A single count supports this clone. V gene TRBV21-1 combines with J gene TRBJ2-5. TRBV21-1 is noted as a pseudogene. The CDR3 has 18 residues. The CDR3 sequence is CASSPRRGRRPLQETQYF. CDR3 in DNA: TGTGCCAGCAGCCCCCGGAGGGGGAGGCGGCCACTCCAAGAGACCCAGTACTTC.

The chain's CDR3 is CASSIWGRGVKPQHF. The CDR3 DNA follows: TGTGCCAGTAGTATATGGGGCCGAGGGGTAAAGCCCCAGCATTTT. This rearrangement joins TRBV19 to TRBJ1-5; tentatively, D is TRBD1 (5 bases). V lost 2 bases and J lost 8, with 16 bases in between. The V gene's germline CDR1 is LNHDA and CDR2 SQIVND (reference sequence). There are 15 residues in the CDR3.

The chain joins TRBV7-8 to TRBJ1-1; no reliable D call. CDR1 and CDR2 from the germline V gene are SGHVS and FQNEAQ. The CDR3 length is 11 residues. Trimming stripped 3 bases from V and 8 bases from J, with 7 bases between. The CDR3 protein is CASSLTEEAFF. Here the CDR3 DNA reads TGTGCCAGCAGCTTGACGGAGGAAGCTTTCTTT.

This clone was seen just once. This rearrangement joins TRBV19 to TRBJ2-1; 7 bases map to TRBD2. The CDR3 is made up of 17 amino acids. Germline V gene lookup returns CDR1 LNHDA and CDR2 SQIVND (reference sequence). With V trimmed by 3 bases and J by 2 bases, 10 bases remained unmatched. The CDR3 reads CASSMGGRSGTYNEQFF. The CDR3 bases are TGTGCCAGTAGTATGGGAGGGAGGAGCGGGACCTACAATGAGCAGTTCTTC.

The CDR3 DNA sequence: TGCAGCGCGGAGACGGGGGGCTACACCTTC. Translated: CSAETGGYTF. V and J are TRBV29-1 and TRBJ1-2; D not resolved. V shed 7 bases and J shed 8 bases, with 11 bases lying between them. The length of the CDR3 is 10 residues. Looked up from germline, CDR1 is SQVTM and CDR2 is ANQGSEA.

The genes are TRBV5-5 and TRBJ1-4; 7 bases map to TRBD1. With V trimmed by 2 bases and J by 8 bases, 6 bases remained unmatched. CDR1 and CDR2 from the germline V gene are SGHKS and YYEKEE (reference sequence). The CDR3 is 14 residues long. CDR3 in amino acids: CASSFDRVSEKLFF. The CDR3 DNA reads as TGTGCCAGCAGCTTTGACAGGGTCAGCGAAAAACTGTTTTTT.

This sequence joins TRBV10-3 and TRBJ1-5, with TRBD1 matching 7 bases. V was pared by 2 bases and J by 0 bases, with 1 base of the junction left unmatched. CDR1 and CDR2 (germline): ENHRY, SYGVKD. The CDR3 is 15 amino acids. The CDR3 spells CAISEGQDSNQPQHF. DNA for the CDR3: TGTGCCATCAGTGAGGGACAGGATAGCAATCAGCCCCAGCATTTT.

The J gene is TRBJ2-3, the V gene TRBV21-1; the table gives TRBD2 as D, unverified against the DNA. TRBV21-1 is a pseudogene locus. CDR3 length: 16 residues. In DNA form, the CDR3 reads TGTGCCAGCAGCTTATCTAGCGGGGGAGGCACAGATACGCAGTATTTT. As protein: CASSLSSGGGTDTQYF.